These 5 T cell receptor beta chains share one sample of origin, sequenced in a study of T-cell memory formation after mild COVID-19 (dated by TCRdb to the early 2020s). The library was prepared using 5' RACE. The data were produced on an Illumina NovaSeq 6000. Through fastp at Q25 and MiXCR, TCRdb rebuilt clones from the public reads, retaining in-frame beta chains. When rows share a CDR3 protein, they turn into one entry using the most common DNA and genes. The sample table contains some 450,000 distinct CDR3 sequences; only one count was recorded for about 19% of them. The ten largest clones add up to roughly 8.4% of the sample. The sequenced sample consisted of PBMCs or a T cell subset sorted from them (not recorded which). All receptors come from an adult woman who had mild COVID-19 (a few samples of this study predate the infection). The sample titles of this study are shuffled in the database, so cell type and time point are left out; the donor was told from shared clones.

This clonotype was counted ten times or more. This chain connects TRBV12-3 or TRBV12-4 to TRBJ2-1; 9 bases agree with TRBD2. CDR3 length: 15 residues. Unmatched junction bases numbered 6, after V lost 3 bases and J lost 6 bases. The CDR3 region has the DNA TGTGCCAGCAGTTTGAGGGTAGCGGGAGTCAATGAGCAGTTCTTC. It is translated as CASSLRVAGVNEQFF.

The rearrangement links TRBV29-1 to TRBJ1-4, with 7 bases identical to TRBD1. CDR1 and CDR2 from the germline V gene are SQVTM and ANQGSEA. Losses at the gene ends were 4 bases for V and 6 bases for J; bases not matched to a gene: 8. The CDR3 runs 14 residues. CDR3 nucleotides: TGCAGCGTTGCCTCCTGGGACAGAGATGAAAAACTGTTTTTT. It encodes CSVASWDRDEKLFF.

CDR3 amino acids: CASKQGQNTEAFF. The CDR3 DNA sequence: TGCGCCAGCAAGCAGGGACAGAACACTGAAGCTTTCTTT. The chain is built from TRBV5-1 and TRBJ1-1; perhaps TRBD1 as D (6 bases). This CDR3 has 13 residues. The germline V and J ends were trimmed by 6 bases and 1 base, with 10 bases remaining between them. Germline V CDR1 and CDR2: SGHRS, YFSETQ.

The rearrangement uses TRBV7-9 and TRBJ2-3; no firm D call. The CDR3 totals 14 residues. Germline lookup yields CDR1 SEHNR and CDR2 FQNEAQ (reference sequence). V lost 0 bases and J lost 4, with 8 bases in between. CDR3 amino acids: CASSLAKTADTQYF. The DNA for the CDR3 is TGTGCCAGCAGCTTAGCCAAAACTGCAGATACGCAGTATTTT.

The table lists this clonotype with a few counts. The chain employs TRBV20-1 and TRBJ2-7, with a tentative D call TRBD2 (5 bases). The CDR3 covers 13 residues. Germline V lookup: CDR1 DFQATT, CDR2 SNEGSKA (reference sequence). Trimming left V 5 bases short and J 0 bases short, with 11 bases between. CDR3 DNA sequence: TGCAGTGCTTCCCCGGAGGACTCCTACGAGCAGTACTTC. It yields the protein CSASPEDSYEQYF.